This is a list of T cell receptor beta chains from one sample in a study of cytomegalovirus exposure and HLA in healthy donors. Libraries were prepared by immunoSEQ multiplex PCR; TCRdb keeps only in-frame clonotypes and omits some of them. Counted here are 200,000 to 250,000 clones, 75% to 90% occurring once; the ten biggest clones make up more than 12%. Sequencing used PBMCs. The receptors were gathered from a woman in her twenties or thirties in good health and CMV-seropositive. CDR3s include the opening cysteine and the closing phenylalanine or tryptophan. The D gene is left open where the match is weak. A row's size may be missing; if present it is once, few, many or a size class.

length	size	V	D	J	CDR3	DNA
15	NA	TRBV11-3	NA	TRBJ2-1	CASSGGEGAYNEQFF	TGTGCCAGCAGCGGCGGAGAGGGTGCCTACAATGAGCAGTTCTTC
14	NA	TRBV4-3	NA	TRBJ2-3	CASSREGSADTQYF	TGCGCCAGCAGCCGGGAAGGGTCCGCAGATACGCAGTATTTT
11	once	TRBV7-9	NA	TRBJ2-1	CASSYEVEQFF	TGTGCCAGCAGCTACGAGGTTGAGCAGTTCTTC
16	NA	TRBV28	NA	TRBJ1-4	CATFPGPGTTNEKLFF	TGTGCCACCTTCCCGGGCCCCGGAACAACTAATGAAAAACTGTTTTTT
15	many	TRBV13	NA	TRBJ1-5	CASSLLRWDRQPQHF	TGTGCCAGCAGCTTGTTACGGTGGGACCGACAGCCCCAGCATTTT
15	NA	TRBV5-1	NA	TRBJ2-1	CASRGQPGMDNEQFF	TGCGCCAGCAGGGGGCAGCCAGGGATGGACAATGAGCAGTTCTTC
13	NA	TRBV28	NA	TRBJ2-7	CASSLPDTYEQYF	TGTGCCAGCAGTTTACCGGATACCTACGAGCAGTACTTC
16	NA	TRBV10-1	NA	TRBJ2-1	CASSDRLEASYNEQFF	TGCGCCAGCAGTGATCGGTTAGAAGCTTCCTACAATGAGCAGTTCTTC
11	NA	TRBV27	NA	TRBJ2-1	CASSFRNEQFF	TGTGCCAGCAGTTTTAGAAATGAGCAGTTCTTC
14	once	TRBV6-5	NA	TRBJ1-1	CASSPGTFLPEAFF	TGTGCCAGTTCACCGGGAACCTTCTTACCTGAAGCTTTCTTT
15	few	TRBV5-1	NA	TRBJ2-1	CASSLEGGSYNEQFF	TGCGCCAGCAGCTTGGAGGGGGGTTCTTACAATGAGCAGTTCTTC
11	NA	TRBV7-9	NA	TRBJ1-4	CASSLDRKLFF	TGTGCCAGCAGCTTGGACAGAAAACTGTTTTTT
14	NA	TRBV27	TRBD1	TRBJ1-1	CASSLKGAPTEAFF	TGTGCCAGCAGTTTAAAGGGGGCGCCTACTGAAGCTTTCTTT
13	few	TRBV11-2	TRBD1	TRBJ1-2	CASSLNQGDGYTF	TGTGCCAGCAGCCTAAACCAGGGGGATGGCTACACCTTC
11	NA	TRBV30	NA	TRBJ2-2	CARYSDGELFF	TGTGCCCGCTATAGCGACGGGGAGCTGTTTTTT
14	NA	TRBV9	NA	TRBJ2-2	CASSVGARAGELFF	TGTGCCAGCAGCGTAGGAGCTAGAGCCGGGGAGCTGTTTTTT
14	NA	TRBV29-1	TRBD1	TRBJ1-1	CSVTDRGLKAEAFF	TGCAGCGTGACAGACAGGGGGCTGAAGGCTGAAGCTTTCTTT
13	NA	TRBV27	NA	TRBJ2-5	CASSQRGVWTQYF	TGTGCCAGCAGCCAGAGGGGGGTCTGGACCCAGTACTTC
14	NA	TRBV9	TRBD1	TRBJ1-1	CASSGRQGATEAFF	TGTGCCAGCAGCGGAAGACAGGGGGCCACTGAAGCTTTCTTT
13	once	TRBV2	TRBD1	TRBJ1-2	CASIRQGDFGYTF	TGTGCCAGCATCCGACAGGGAGATTTTGGCTACACCTTC
13	NA	TRBV2	NA	TRBJ1-4	CASKEGTNEKLFF	TGTGCCAGCAAGGAGGGCACTAATGAAAAACTGTTTTTT
14	few	TRBV11-3	TRBD2	TRBJ2-7	CASSPFGGSYEQYF	TGTGCCAGCAGCCCCTTCGGCGGGAGCTACGAGCAGTACTTC
15	NA	TRBV2	NA	TRBJ1-2	CASSERARFFYGYTF	TGTGCCAGCAGTGAAAGGGCCAGGTTCTTTTATGGCTACACCTTC
18	NA	TRBV27	NA	TRBJ1-5	CASSPVPDSLHSNQPQHF	TGTGCCAGCAGTCCCGTCCCGGACAGTCTCCATAGCAATCAGCCCCAGCATTTT
15	NA	TRBV19	TRBD1	TRBJ1-2	CATRKGQGAVYGYTF	TGTGCCACCAGAAAGGGGCAGGGGGCTGTCTATGGCTACACCTTC
17	NA	TRBV9	NA	TRBJ2-6	CASSVESRYSGANVLTF	TGTGCCAGCAGCGTAGAGAGTAGGTACTCTGGGGCCAACGTCCTGACTTTC
13	NA	TRBV5-1	NA	TRBJ2-7	CASSLDRSYEQYF	TGCGCCAGCAGCTTGGACAGGTCCTACGAGCAGTACTTC
13	NA	TRBV9	TRBD1	TRBJ1-2	CASSAKTGKGYTF	TGTGCCAGCAGCGCGAAGACAGGGAAAGGCTACACCTTC
14	NA	TRBV6-1	NA	TRBJ1-1	CASSERPGGAEAFF	TGTGCCAGCAGTGAAAGGCCGGGCGGGGCTGAAGCTTTCTTT
15	NA	TRBV5-1	TRBD2	TRBJ2-1	CATRAGGSSYNEQFF	TGCGCCACCAGGGCGGGAGGGAGCTCCTACAATGAGCAGTTCTTC
16	NA	TRBV19	TRBD1	TRBJ1-1	CASSIMTGSMNTEAFF	TGTGCCAGTAGTATAATGACAGGGTCCATGAACACTGAAGCTTTCTTT
15	NA	TRBV27	TRBD1	TRBJ1-2	CASSWQTQGAYGYTF	TGTGCCAGCAGTTGGCAGACACAGGGGGCCTATGGCTACACCTTC
18	NA	TRBV2	TRBD1	TRBJ1-2	CASRRRGDFISANYGYTF	TGTGCCAGCAGACGCAGGGGGGATTTTATATCAGCTAACTATGGCTACACCTTC
14	NA	TRBV10-1	NA	TRBJ2-3	CASTSAESTDTQYF	TGCGCCAGCACCTCAGCGGAAAGCACAGATACGCAGTATTTT
14	NA	TRBV2	NA	TRBJ2-7	CASSTYRQPYEQYF	TGTGCCAGCAGTACGTACAGACAGCCCTACGAGCAGTACTTC
15	NA	TRBV27	NA	TRBJ2-2	CASSPARSEAGELFF	TGTGCCAGCAGCCCGGCTAGAAGTGAGGCCGGGGAGCTGTTTTTT
13	NA	TRBV7-2	NA	TRBJ2-7	CASSFQLTYEQYF	TGTGCCAGCAGCTTTCAACTTACCTACGAGCAGTACTTC
15	NA	TRBV10-1	TRBD2	TRBJ2-1	CASSEAGGSYNEQFF	TGCGCCAGCAGTGAGGCGGGAGGTTCCTACAATGAGCAGTTCTTC
17	NA	TRBV30	NA	TRBJ2-7	CAWINILRGGHGYEQYF	TGTGCCTGGATCAACATCCTCCGAGGGGGGCATGGGTACGAGCAGTACTTC
15	few	TRBV30	TRBD2	TRBJ2-1	CAWRGRLAFGNEQFF	TGTGCCTGGAGGGGAAGACTAGCGTTTGGGAATGAGCAGTTCTTC
14	NA	TRBV27	NA	TRBJ2-5	CATKGTPRQETQYF	TGTGCCACCAAAGGGACTCCGAGGCAAGAGACCCAGTACTTC